This T cell receptor (beta chain) derives from a study of blood T cell repertoires in COVID-19. Study-wide background: Both acute and convalescent COVID-19 samples were obtained from the United States, Italy and Spain. The analysed material was cDNA or gDNA that came from T cells, B-cell-depleted T cells, or PBMCs.

The CDR3 covers 16 residues. Trimming cost V 0 bases and J 7 bases; bases outside gene matches: 6. CDR1 is SGHVS, CDR2 FQNEAQ, per germline. Source study methods: Estimates of nucleated cell counts were drawn from the amplification of reference gene primers. Data came from immunoSEQ multiplex PCR; TCRdb stores just in-frame clones and leaves some out. Clone size and V and J calls were adopted from that table, with D and trimming inferred from the DNA. Among about 40,000 clones listed, about 80% were seen once. What was sequenced was peripheral blood. The rearrangement uses TRBV7-8 and TRBJ2-2; 9 bases align to TRBD1. The TCR sequence derives from a woman aged 55-70 years with acute or convalescent COVID-19. In nucleotides, the CDR3 is TGTGCCAGCAGCTTAGCGGCGGGACAGGGAAACGGGGAGCTGTTTTTT. Protein product: CASSLAAGQGNGELFF.